The 21 T cell receptor beta chains in this list originate from one sample, sequenced in a study of blood T cell repertoires in COVID-19. Sequenced by immunoSEQ multiplex PCR; TCRdb stores in-frame clones only, minus some. The sample shows 200,000 to 300,000 clones, over 90% of them seen only once. The sequenced sample consisted of peripheral blood. These receptors were collected from a man younger than 40 with COVID-19, enrolled during active disease.

The J gene is TRBJ2-3, the V gene TRBV10-3; TRBD2 aligns across 12 bases. Unmatched junction bases numbered 10, after V lost 0 bases and J lost 6 bases. CDR3 size: 18 residues. Germline-derived CDR1 and CDR2 are ENHRY and SYGVKD. The CDR3 protein is CAISESGASGGAWDTQYF. The CDR3 DNA reads as TGTGCCATCAGTGAGTCTGGGGCTAGCGGGGGGGCCTGGGATACGCAGTATTTT.

The genes are TRBV30 and TRBJ2-4; 8 bases line up with TRBD1. This CDR3 is built from 14 residues. With 1 base clipped from V and 8 bases from J, the junction kept 7 bases outside the gene matches. Germline V lookup: CDR1 GTSNPN, CDR2 SVGIG (reference sequence). Written as DNA, the CDR3 is TGTGCCTGGAGTGCCCTTGACAGGGGTGACATTCAGTACTTC. Its protein is CAWSALDRGDIQYF.

The J gene is TRBJ1-4, the V gene TRBV10-3; D remains ambiguous. CDR1 ENHRY and CDR2 SYGVKD come from the germline V gene. V lost 10 bases and J 8 bases, leaving 17 bases between the germline ends. The CDR3 has 13 residues. CDR3 sequence reads: CATEGGFGEKLFF. CDR3 nucleotide sequence: TGTGCCACCGAGGGTGGTTTCGGGGAAAAACTGTTTTTT.

The CDR3 loop reads CASSQELDKYEQYF. CDR3 nucleotide sequence: TGTGCCAGCAGCCAAGAATTAGACAAGTACGAGCAGTACTTC. The chain uses TRBV3-1 (or the pseudogene TRBV3-2) and TRBJ2-7; D not certain. The CDR3 is made up of 14 amino acids. Germline V lookup: CDR1 LGHDT, CDR2 YNNKEL (reference sequence). Trimming removed 0 bases at V and 4 bases at J, with 10 bases between.

The V and J genes are TRBV15 and TRBJ1-2; possible D gene TRBD1, 6 bases. CDR1 LNHNV and CDR2 YYDKDF come from the germline V gene (reference sequence). V was trimmed by 6 bases and J by 0 bases, leaving 8 bases between them. The CDR3 contains 13 residues. As DNA, the CDR3 is TGTGCCACCAGGGCAGGGGCTAACTATGGCTACACCTTC. It encodes CATRAGANYGYTF.

J is TRBJ1-3 and V is TRBV30, with D tentatively TRBD1 (5 bases). The CDR3 sequence is 14 residues long. Trimming removed 3 bases from V and 0 bases from J, with 9 bases in between. Per germline, CDR1 GTSNPN and CDR2 SVGIG (reference sequence). As DNA, the CDR3 is TGTGCCTGGAGCCGGGGACTCTCTGGAAACACCATATATTTT. It is translated as CAWSRGLSGNTIYF.

The rearrangement uses TRBV7-3 and TRBJ2-2, with D tentatively TRBD1 (5 bases). The CDR3 is 13 amino acids. The germline gives CDR1 SGHTA, CDR2 FQGTGA. V lost 5 bases, J lost 6 bases, and 10 bases lay in between. The CDR3 nucleotides are TGTGCCAGCAGCGTAGGGGTCCCCGGGGAGCTGTTTTTT. It translates to CASSVGVPGELFF.

The chain has TRBV9 and TRBJ2-5; weak D call: TRBD2 (6 bases). Deletions cut 0 bases from V and 3 bases from J, with 18 bases between. Germline CDR1 reads SGDLS; CDR2 reads YYNGEE. The CDR3 totals 17 residues. CDR3 DNA: TGTGCCAGCAGCGTAGGCCCGGGGGAAACCCAAAAAGAGACCCAGTACTTC. Its protein product is CASSVGPGETQKETQYF. Combining the CDR3 with reference TRBV9 and TRBJ2-5 gives the whole variable domain DSGVTQTPKHLITATGQRVTLRCSPRSGDLSVYWYQQSLDQGLQFLIQYYNGEERAKGNILERFSAQQFPDLHSELNLSSLELGDSALYFCASSVGPGETQKETQYFGPGTRLLVL.

The rearrangement links TRBV5-1 to TRBJ1-1, with 10 bases aligning to TRBD1. V dropped 5 bases and J dropped 8; count of bases not matched to a gene: 3. Germline loops: CDR1 SGHRS, CDR2 YFSETQ. The CDR3 loop spans 12 amino acids. The CDR3, as DNA: TGCGCCAGCAGTTGGGACAGGGGAGAAGCTTTCTTT. Amino acids: CASSWDRGEAFF.

The CDR3 sequence is CASSVGGRLTSGNTIYF. The CDR3 bases are TGTGCCAGCAGCGTTGGGGGCAGACTAACCTCTGGAAACACCATATATTTT. V and J are TRBV9 and TRBJ1-3, with TRBD1 as a possible D gene (6 bases). This CDR3 has 17 amino acids. Per germline, CDR1 SGDLS and CDR2 YYNGEE. Trimming took 2 bases from V and 0 from J, leaving 15 bases between them.

This sequence joins TRBV7-2 and TRBJ1-2; maybe TRBD1 (6 bases). V was trimmed by 2 bases and J by 3 bases, leaving 10 bases between them. In germline, CDR1 is SGHTA, CDR2 FQGNSA. The CDR3 is 14 residues long. The CDR3 DNA reads TGTGCCAGCAGCTTATACCCAGGGGACTATGGCTACACCTTC. Its protein is CASSLYPGDYGYTF. Combining the CDR3 with reference TRBV7-2 and TRBJ1-2 gives the whole variable domain GAGVSQSPSNKVTEKGKDVELRCDPISGHTALYWYRQSLGQGLEFLIYFQGNSAPDKSGLPSDRFSAERTGGSVSTLTIQRTQQEDSAVYLCASSLYPGDYGYTFGSGTRLTVV.

The chain is built from TRBV7-9 and TRBJ1-1, with a possible D match to TRBD1 (6 bases). Trimming removed 5 bases from V and 4 bases from J, with 11 bases in between. The CDR3 spans 13 residues. Germline V gene sequence: CDR1 SEHNR, CDR2 FQNEAQ (reference sequence). The CDR3 DNA is TGTGCCAGCAGCCAACAGGGCCCCACTGAAGCTTTCTTT. Translation gives CASSQQGPTEAFF.

This chain connects TRBV4-1 to TRBJ2-7; 7 nucleotides line up with TRBD1. With 4 bases clipped from V and 0 bases from J, the junction kept 9 bases outside the gene matches. The CDR3 extends over 16 amino acids. Germline V CDR1 and CDR2: MGHRA, YSYEKL. In DNA form, the CDR3 reads TGCGCCAGCAGCCGAACCGGGACAGTTGACTCCTACGAGCAGTACTTC. It codes for CASSRTGTVDSYEQYF.

V usage is TRBV19 and J usage is TRBJ1-1; D remains unclear. Germline V gives CDR1 LNHDA, CDR2 SQIVND (reference sequence). CDR3 size: 13 residues. The V gene lost 5 bases and the J gene lost 1 base, with 8 bases spanning the gap. The CDR3 nucleotides are TGTGCCAGTAGTCAAACATCGAACACTGAAGCTTTCTTT. It is translated as CASSQTSNTEAFF.

The chain couples TRBV10-1 to TRBJ1-2; possible D gene TRBD1, 6 bases. In germline, CDR1 is WNHNN, CDR2 SYGVQD (reference sequence). This CDR3 has 15 residues. The V end lost 0 bases, the J end lost 4 bases, and 12 bases lay between the germline ends. DNA for the CDR3: TGCGCCAGCAGTGAGTCATTGGGGGCTCCCTATGGCTACACCTTC. It translates to CASSESLGAPYGYTF.

V and J are TRBV5-4 and TRBJ1-2; weak D call: TRBD1 (6 bases). Germline V CDR1 and CDR2: SGHNT, YYREEE (reference sequence). This CDR3 comprises 13 residues. V was shortened by 4 bases and J by 8 bases, with 15 bases between the two germline ends. The CDR3 loop reads CASSPRTVTGYTF. The CDR3 region has the DNA TGTGCCAGCAGCCCCCGGACAGTGACCGGCTACACCTTC.

The gene calls are TRBV6-5 and TRBJ1-5; a possible D gene is TRBD1 (6 bases). Germline values: CDR1 MNHEY, CDR2 SVGAGI. The V gene lost 2 bases and the J gene lost 7 bases, with 12 bases spanning the gap. CDR3 length: 14 residues. The CDR3 here is CASSYRGGQQPQHF. The CDR3 DNA sequence: TGTGCCAGCAGTTACCGGGGGGGGCAGCAGCCCCAGCATTTT.

This sequence joins TRBV6-5 and TRBJ1-2; the match to TRBD1 covers 10 bases. Germline V CDR1 and CDR2: MNHEY, SVGAGI. V lost 6 bases, J lost 5 bases, and 6 bases stayed unmatched. The CDR3 covers 14 residues. The CDR3 sequence: CASSPGQGPYGYTF. The CDR3 DNA reads as TGTGCCAGCAGCCCGGGACAGGGGCCTTATGGCTACACCTTC.

This clone was counted a single time. The J gene is TRBJ1-1, the V gene TRBV5-1; possible D gene TRBD1, 5 bases. The V gene's germline CDR1 is SGHRS and CDR2 YFSETQ. This CDR3 region has 14 residues. V was clipped by 4 bases and J by 4 bases, with 14 bases between them. DNA of the CDR3: TGCGCCAGCAGCGAGGACAATAGTCCCACTGAAGCTTTCTTT. Amino acid sequence: CASSEDNSPTEAFF.

The rearrangement joins TRBV6-2 or TRBV6-3 to TRBJ2-1, with 9 bases that match TRBD1. CDR3 length: 16 amino acids. The V gene's germline CDR1 is MNHEY and CDR2 SVGEGT. Trimming removed 5 bases from V and 4 bases from J; junction bases left unmatched: 9. The CDR3 DNA reads as TGTGCCAGCAGTGACCCGGGACAGGGACAATACAATGAGCAGTTCTTC. Its protein is CASSDPGQGQYNEQFF.

The rearrangement joins TRBV3-1 (or the pseudogene TRBV3-2) to TRBJ1-1; no definite D call. Germline V gives CDR1 LGHDT, CDR2 YNNKEL (reference sequence). CDR3 length equals 12 residues. V was trimmed by 0 bases and J by 4 bases, leaving 3 bases between them. The CDR3 DNA reads TGTGCCAGCAGCCAAGAGAGCACTGAAGCTTTCTTT. Protein product: CASSQESTEAFF.